This T cell receptor (beta chain) was sequenced for a study of blood T cell repertoires in COVID-19. Across the study: Specimens from acute and convalescent COVID-19 originated in the United States, Italy and Spain. Sample material is recorded as cDNA or gDNA derived from T cells, B-cell-depleted T cells, or PBMCs.

The CDR3 totals 14 residues. V gave up 6 bases and J gave up 8 bases, with 16 bases separating them. Germline V lookup: CDR1 SEHNR, CDR2 FQNEAQ (reference sequence). The assay was immunoSEQ multiplex PCR, and TCRdb's table has in-frame clones only and misses some. The table shows 230,000 or so clones, with 70% to 90% occurring only once. The study drew participants aged about 18 to 89 years from approximately 23 US areas. The genes are TRBV7-9 and TRBJ1-4; D call uncertain. The receptor was derived from a woman aged 40-49 years with acute COVID-19. Sample: PBMCs or T cells enriched from blood (not recorded which). CDR3 residues: CASSKEEQREKLFF. The DNA for the CDR3 is TGTGCCAGCAGTAAAGAAGAGCAGCGGGAAAAACTGTTTTTT.